This section outlines one T cell receptor (beta chain) sequence together with its context. The antigen is unknown. The source of the sample is a study of a mutant IDH1 vaccine in newly diagnosed glioma. Study overall: Patients received vaccination from 4-6 weeks after radiotherapy alone, or with temozolomide cycles. Therapy received beforehand was radiotherapy, temozolomide, or both, with most patients given both. The treated group averaged approximately 38 years old and was about 60% male, approximately 38% female.

Between the trimmed V and J ends, which lost 4 bases and 7 bases, there was a span of 14 bases. The CDR3 has 15 residues. Germline CDR1 and CDR2: LNHDA and SQIVND (reference sequence). TCRdb's copy holds only in-frame clones and misses some; the assay was immunoSEQ multiplex PCR. The sample lists some 31,000 clones; about 86% were seen once. Stated time point: week 47, end of study. Every vaccination contained 300 ug of the mutant IDH1 20-mer peptide and was paired with topical imiquimod. The gene calls are TRBV19 and TRBJ1-6, with D possibly matching TRBD1 (6 bases). The specimen comprised PBMCs, sampled from a glioma patient whose treatment included an IDH1 peptide vaccine. This clonotype originated in a young man with glioma. CDR3 in DNA: TGTGCCAGTAGTAGGACAGAGGGGTTCAATTCACCCCTCCACTTT. This translates into CASSRTEGFNSPLHF.